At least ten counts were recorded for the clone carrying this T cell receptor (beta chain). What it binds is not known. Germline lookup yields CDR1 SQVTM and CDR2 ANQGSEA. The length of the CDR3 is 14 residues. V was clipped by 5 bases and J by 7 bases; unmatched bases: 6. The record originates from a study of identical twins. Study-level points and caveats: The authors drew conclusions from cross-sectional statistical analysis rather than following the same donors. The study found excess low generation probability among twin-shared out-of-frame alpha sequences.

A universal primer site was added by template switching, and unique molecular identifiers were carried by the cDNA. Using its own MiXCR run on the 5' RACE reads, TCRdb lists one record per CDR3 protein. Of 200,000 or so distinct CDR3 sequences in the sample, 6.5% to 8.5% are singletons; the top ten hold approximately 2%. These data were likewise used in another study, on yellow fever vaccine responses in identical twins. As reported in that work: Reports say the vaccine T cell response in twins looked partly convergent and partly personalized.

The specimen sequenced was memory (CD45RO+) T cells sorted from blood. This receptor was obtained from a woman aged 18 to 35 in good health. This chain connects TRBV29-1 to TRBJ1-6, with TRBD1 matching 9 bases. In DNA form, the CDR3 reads TGCAGCGTTCGGCAGGGACAGGGAAATTCACCCCTCCACTTT. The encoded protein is CSVRQGQGNSPLHF.